Described below is a single TCR beta chain sequence and its context. Its antigen remains unknown. This CDR3 is 14 amino acids long. Trimming took 4 bases from V and 2 from J, leaving 11 bases between them. Per germline, CDR1 LGHDT and CDR2 YNNKEL (reference sequence). The table came from immunoSEQ multiplex PCR; TCRdb's copy has only in-frame clones and leaves some out. The table lists approximately 77,000 clones, around 90% of them singletons. The sample belongs to a study of T cell responses to AZD1222 COVID-19 vaccine. Study conclusions and caveats: Repertoires were collected only later (after the peak T cell response had occurred). White British people made up most donors, females outnumbered males, and clonal diversity was possibly underestimated.

The source of this sequence is an adult who received the AZD1222 COVID-19 vaccine. The sample was peripheral blood, taken 28 days after the second AZD1222 dose. The chain couples TRBV3-1 (or the pseudogene TRBV3-2) to TRBJ1-2, with D unresolved. The CDR3 loop is CASSLRRGNYGYTF. The CDR3 nucleotides read TGTGCCAGCAGCCTTCGACGAGGGAACTATGGCTACACCTTC.